Each of the 27 T cell receptor beta chains below was sequenced from the same sample in a study of a mutant IDH1 vaccine in newly diagnosed glioma. Indicated time point: week 47, end of study. A 20-mer mutant IDH1 peptide at 300 ug was injected subcutaneously with topical imiquimod. These receptors are not linked to any known antigen. Clones were read by immunoSEQ multiplex PCR, and TCRdb kept only the in-frame ones, dropping some. The table records under 40,000 clones, roughly 84% of them present only once. The sequencing used PBMCs, collected from a glioma patient whose treatment included an IDH1 peptide vaccine. These receptors were obtained from a man in his thirties or forties with glioma.

The chain uses TRBV19 and TRBJ1-5; tentatively, D is TRBD1 (6 bases). Germline lookup yields CDR1 LNHDA and CDR2 SQIVND (reference sequence). The CDR3 runs to 13 residues. V lost 10 bases and J lost 4, with 14 bases in between. CDR3: CATSPGVNQPQHF. CDR3 coding DNA: TGTGCCACTTCGCCAGGGGTAAATCAGCCCCAGCATTTT.

This chain links TRBV19 with TRBJ2-5; the D gene is possibly TRBD2 (6 bases). V dropped 2 bases and J dropped 5 bases, with 12 bases sitting between them. The germline V gene has CDR1 LNHDA and CDR2 SQIVND (reference sequence). The CDR3 is 14 amino acids. CDR3 sequence: CASSINGGEETQYF. The CDR3 region has the DNA TGTGCCAGTAGTATAAATGGCGGGGAGGAGACCCAGTACTTC. The full variable domain, its missing parts supplied by reference TRBV19 and TRBJ2-5, is DGGITQSPKYLFRKEGQNVTLSCEQNLNHDAMYWYRQDPGQGLRLIYYSQIVNDFQKGDIAEGYSVSREKKESFPLTVTSAQKNPTAFYLCASSINGGEETQYFGPGTRLLVL.

The chain employs TRBV19 and TRBJ1-5; D is ambiguous. Trimming took 3 bases from V and 1 from J, leaving 13 bases between them. The CDR3 totals 16 residues. Germline CDR1 LNHDA, CDR2 SQIVND (reference sequence). Written as DNA, the CDR3 is TGTGCCAGTAGTATCGTGGAGGGAATAAGCAATCAGCCCCAGCATTTT. This codes for CASSIVEGISNQPQHF.

The J gene is TRBJ1-4, the V gene TRBV27; 9 bases are a match to TRBD1. Looked up from germline, CDR1 is MNHEY and CDR2 is SMNVEV (reference sequence). V lost 5 bases and J lost 8; bases outside the gene matches: 12. This CDR3 contains 16 residues. The chain's CDR3 is CASSPPTGTGFEKLFF. The CDR3 nucleotides are TGTGCCAGCAGTCCCCCTACCGGGACAGGGTTCGAAAAACTGTTTTTT.

The V gene is TRBV4-1, the J gene TRBJ2-3; weak D call: TRBD2 (6 bases). Germline V gene sequence: CDR1 MGHRA, CDR2 YSYEKL. Trimming cost V 2 bases and J 3 bases, with 9 bases left between them. The length of the CDR3 is 14 residues. The CDR3 DNA follows: TGCGCCAGCAGCCAACTCCGGGAGACAGATACGCAGTATTTT. It is translated as CASSQLRETDTQYF.

The genes are TRBV21-1 and TRBJ2-1; TRBD1 is taken as the D call from the table, unchecked against the DNA. TRBV21-1 is assigned pseudogene status. The CDR3 length is 17 residues. CDR3 in amino acids: CASSKDAGSSSYNEQFF. CDR3 in DNA: TGTGCCAGCAGCAAAGACGCAGGGTCGAGCTCCTACAATGAGCAGTTCTTC.

The chain uses TRBV11-2 and TRBJ1-3; weak D call: TRBD1 (5 bases). The CDR3 spans 15 residues. Trimming removed 5 bases at V and 1 base at J, with 12 bases between. CDR1 is SGHAT, CDR2 FQNNGV, per germline. The CDR3 DNA reads as TGTGCCAGCAGCACCGACAGCCTTTCTGGAAACACCATATATTTT. Amino acid sequence: CASSTDSLSGNTIYF.

This clone was recorded only once. The chain is built from TRBV27 and TRBJ2-7; 7 nucleotides match TRBD1. The CDR3 consists of 16 residues. Germline V gene lookup returns CDR1 MNHEY and CDR2 SMNVEV (reference sequence). The V gene end was trimmed by 3 bases and the J gene end by 2 bases; junction bases not matched to a gene: 10. The CDR3 is CASSLRTGEIPYEQYF. The DNA of the CDR3 is TGTGCCAGCAGTTTGAGGACAGGTGAGATTCCCTACGAGCAGTACTTC.

The V call is TRBV5-1, the J call TRBJ2-7; possible D gene TRBD1, 5 bases. V dropped 0 bases and J dropped 5 bases, with 12 bases sitting between them. The CDR3 runs to 14 residues. Germline values: CDR1 SGHRS, CDR2 YFSETQ. CDR3: CASSLGGGPNEQYF. DNA for the CDR3: TGCGCCAGCAGCTTGGGGGGCGGACCTAACGAGCAGTACTTC.

V gene TRBV5-4 combines with J gene TRBJ1-1; D gene ambiguous. The CDR3 runs to 14 residues. The V and J ends lost 0 bases and 3 bases respectively, with 9 bases between them. In germline, CDR1 is SGHNT, CDR2 YYREEE (reference sequence). CDR3 loop: CASSLDPAHTEAFF. The CDR3 DNA reads TGTGCCAGCAGCTTGGACCCTGCCCACACTGAAGCTTTCTTT.

The chain has TRBV29-1 and TRBJ1-4, with D unclear. CDR3 size: 14 residues. Trimming removed 4 bases from V and 8 bases from J, with 17 bases in between. Per the germline V gene, CDR1 is SQVTM and CDR2 is ANQGSEA. CDR3 in amino acids: CSVAITRAEEKLFF. As DNA, the CDR3 is TGCAGCGTTGCTATTACAAGGGCAGAAGAAAAACTGTTTTTT.

The rearrangement links TRBV28 to TRBJ1-4; D is perhaps TRBD1 (5 bases). Trimming shortened V by 3 bases and J by 8 bases, and 19 bases separated the two germline ends. Looked up from germline, CDR1 is MDHEN and CDR2 is SYDVKM. CDR3 length: 16 amino acids. CDR3 loop: CASSLEGVGVSEKLFF. Here the CDR3 DNA reads TGTGCCAGCAGTTTGGAGGGAGTGGGGGTCAGCGAAAAACTGTTTTTT.

This rearrangement joins TRBV2 to TRBJ2-1; D is ambiguous. Trimming took off 5 bases at V and 8 bases at J, with 10 bases between the two ends. The germline V gene encodes CDR1 SNHLY and CDR2 FYNNEI. The CDR3 is 12 residues long. In DNA form, the CDR3 reads TGTGCCAGCAGTCGGACGGGTTATGAGCAGTTCTTC. This gives the protein CASSRTGYEQFF.

CDR3 sequence: CASSLRGLSYEQYF. CDR3 coding DNA: TGTGCCAGCAGTCTCAGGGGATTGTCCTACGAGCAGTACTTC. The J gene is TRBJ2-7, the V gene TRBV27; D may be TRBD1 (6 bases). Between the trimmed V and J ends, which lost 5 bases and 1 base, there was a span of 12 bases. This CDR3 spans 14 amino acids. CDR1 is MNHEY, CDR2 SMNVEV, per germline (reference sequence).

The rearrangement uses TRBV28 and TRBJ2-5; 8 nucleotides line up with TRBD2. With V trimmed by 3 bases and J by 2 bases, 8 bases remained unmatched. CDR1 and CDR2 from the germline V gene are MDHEN and SYDVKM. This CDR3 comprises 16 residues. The CDR3 loop is CASSLLLAGNQETQYF. CDR3 DNA sequence: TGTGCCAGCAGTTTGCTGTTAGCGGGGAATCAAGAGACCCAGTACTTC.

The CDR3 DNA follows: TGTGCCAGCAGTGTTACTAGCGGGGGCTACCAAGAGACCCAGTACTTC. As protein: CASSVTSGGYQETQYF. V usage is TRBV9 and J usage is TRBJ2-5; 11 bases are shared with TRBD2. The CDR3 extends over 16 amino acids. Germline CDR1 is SGDLS and CDR2 is YYNGEE. J gave up 0 bases and V 5 bases, and 6 bases lay outside the gene matches.

This clone was found a few times. The rearrangement links TRBV6-5 to TRBJ1-4; D remains ambiguous. Trimming cost V 0 bases and J 8 bases, with 10 bases left between them. Germline lookup yields CDR1 MNHEY and CDR2 SVGAGI. This CDR3 region has 14 residues. The CDR3 protein is CASSYSTTREKLFF. The CDR3 DNA sequence: TGTGCCAGCAGTTACTCGACAACAAGGGAAAAACTGTTTTTT.

The DNA for the CDR3 is TGCAGCGTCACTGTTCTTCGGGGTGAGACCCAGTACTTC. Its translation is CSVTVLRGETQYF. The chain employs TRBV29-1 and TRBJ2-5, with D possibly being TRBD2 (5 bases). V gave up 6 bases and J gave up 5 bases, with 16 bases separating them. Germline V lookup: CDR1 SQVTM, CDR2 ANQGSEA. The CDR3 runs to 13 residues.

There are a few counts of this clone. The V call is TRBV4-1, the J call TRBJ1-5; possibly TRBD1 for D (5 bases). The V end was cut by 4 bases, the J end by 5 bases, with 18 bases between. Looked up from germline, CDR1 is MGHRA and CDR2 is YSYEKL. This CDR3 is built from 16 residues. This chain's CDR3 is CASSPTGRRVDQPQHF. Written as DNA, the CDR3 is TGCGCCAGCAGCCCTACAGGACGCAGGGTGGATCAGCCCCAGCATTTT.

The J gene is TRBJ2-7, the V gene TRBV6-1; 7 nucleotides align to TRBD2. The CDR3 has 16 amino acids. Trimming cost V 2 bases and J 12 bases; bases outside gene matches: 19. Germline CDR1 is MNHNS and CDR2 is SASEGT. The CDR3 sequence: CASSEISWGSGPIGYF. CDR3 in DNA: TGTGCCAGCAGTGAAATAAGCTGGGGTAGCGGGCCGATTGGGTACTTC.

This clone was counted a few times. V usage is TRBV6-7 and J usage is TRBJ1-4; possibly TRBD1 for D (5 bases). TRBV6-7 is an open reading frame, and its role is uncertain. With 5 bases removed from V and 0 bases from J, the gap between germline ends came to 10 bases. The CDR3 extends over 15 amino acids. The CDR3 DNA follows: TGTGCCAGCAGTCCGCGGGGCGCAACTAATGAAAAACTGTTTTTT. Protein product: CASSPRGATNEKLFF.

CDR3 loop: CASSDRSGTLTKQRETEAFF. CDR3 DNA: TGCGCCAGCAGCGACCGCTCCGGGACACTAACTAAACAGCGCGAAACTGAAGCTTTCTTT. J is TRBJ1-1 and V is TRBV5-1; a possible D gene is TRBD1 (6 bases). The CDR3 contains 20 residues. V lost 4 bases to trimming and J lost 5 bases, with 33 bases between them. Germline loops: CDR1 SGHRS, CDR2 YFSETQ.

The chain links TRBV30 to TRBJ2-7; 9 bases line up with TRBD1. This CDR3 is 14 amino acids long. CDR1 GTSNPN and CDR2 SVGIG come from the germline V gene (reference sequence). V was clipped by 8 bases and J by 5 bases; unmatched bases: 13. CDR3 protein: CAQSEGQGVDEQYF. The CDR3 bases are TGTGCCCAATCTGAGGGACAGGGAGTCGACGAGCAGTACTTC.

This clone was seen only a few times. The chain couples TRBV4-3 to TRBJ1-1; 9 positions agree with TRBD1. Per the germline V gene, CDR1 is LGHNA and CDR2 is YSLEER. This CDR3 has 13 residues. Trimming at V came to 2 bases and at J to 11 bases, leaving 6 bases not matched to a gene. The CDR3 coding sequence is TGCGCCAGCAGCCAACCCGGACAGGGGAGGGCTTTCTTT. Encoded protein: CASSQPGQGRAFF.

The gene calls are TRBV20-1 and TRBJ1-5, with D uncertain. The length of the CDR3 is 11 residues. Trimming took off 3 bases at V and 9 bases at J, with 9 bases between the two ends. Germline V lookup: CDR1 DFQATT, CDR2 SNEGSKA (reference sequence). CDR3 bases: TGCAGTGCTAGCGGTCCGGGGCCCCAGCATTTT. Translated, it gives CSASGPGPQHF.

The V gene is TRBV11-1, the J gene TRBJ2-7, with a tentative D call TRBD1 (6 bases). Deletions cut 9 bases from V and 3 bases from J, with 9 bases between. Germline V gene data show CDR1 as SGHAT and CDR2 as FQDESV (reference sequence). The CDR3 spans 11 residues. For the CDR3, the DNA is TGTGCCAGTCAGGGGATCTACGAGCAGTACTTC. Protein product: CASQGIYEQYF.

The J gene is TRBJ1-1, the V gene TRBV5-1, with a possible D match to TRBD1 (5 bases). This CDR3 has 12 residues. The germline gives CDR1 SGHRS, CDR2 YFSETQ. The V and J ends lost 2 bases and 6 bases respectively, with 8 bases between them. Here the CDR3 reads CASSFTGSEAFF. DNA for the CDR3: TGCGCCAGCAGCTTTACAGGTTCTGAAGCTTTCTTT.